This T cell receptor (beta chain) originates from a study of blood T cell repertoires in COVID-19. Whole-study context: The origin of the acute and convalescent COVID-19 samples was the United States, Italy and Spain. T cells, B-cell-depleted T cells, or PBMCs supplied cDNA or gDNA.

In the source study's methods: Reference gene primer amplification yielded estimated nucleated cell counts. Sequencing was performed with immunoSEQ multiplex PCR; in TCRdb, only in-frame clones are kept and a portion is missing. Clone size and V and J calls were adopted from that table, with D and trimming inferred from the DNA. Of 200,000 to 300,000 clones in the sample, about 85% are singletons; the top ten hold 1.9%. With 4 bases clipped from V and 4 bases from J, the junction kept 5 bases outside the gene matches. There are 15 residues in the CDR3. Germline lookup yields CDR1 ENHRY and CDR2 SYGVKD.

Sequencing was done on a sample of peripheral blood. V and J are TRBV10-3 and TRBJ2-2; TRBD1 matches at 8 bases. The receptor was isolated from a young man who had recovered from COVID-19. CDR3 coding DNA: TGTGCCATCAGTGGGGGACAGGAGACCACCGGGGAGCTGTTTTTT. Amino acid sequence: CAISGGQETTGELFF.